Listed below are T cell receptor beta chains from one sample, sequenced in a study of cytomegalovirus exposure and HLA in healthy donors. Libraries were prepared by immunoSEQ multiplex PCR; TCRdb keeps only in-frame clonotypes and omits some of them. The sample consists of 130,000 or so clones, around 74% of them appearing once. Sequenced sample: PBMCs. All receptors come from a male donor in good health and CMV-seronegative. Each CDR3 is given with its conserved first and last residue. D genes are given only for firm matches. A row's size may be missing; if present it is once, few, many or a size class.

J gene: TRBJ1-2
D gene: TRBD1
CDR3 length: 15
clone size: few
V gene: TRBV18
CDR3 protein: CASSLQGVANYGYTF
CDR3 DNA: TGTGCCAGCTCACTACAGGGGGTTGCTAACTATGGCTACACCTTC

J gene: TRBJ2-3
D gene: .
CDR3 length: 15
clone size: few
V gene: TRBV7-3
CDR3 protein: CASSLRPEGTDTQYF
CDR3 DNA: TGTGCCAGCAGCTTAAGACCAGAGGGCACAGATACGCAGTATTTT

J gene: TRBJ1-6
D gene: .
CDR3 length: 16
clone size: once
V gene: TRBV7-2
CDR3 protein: CASSLVSGQANSPLHF
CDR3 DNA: TGTGCCAGCAGCTTAGTCTCTGGGCAGGCAAATTCACCCCTCCACTTT

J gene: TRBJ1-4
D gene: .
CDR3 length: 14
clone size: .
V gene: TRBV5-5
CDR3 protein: CASIPTGSSEKLFF
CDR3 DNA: TGTGCCAGCATCCCAACAGGGTCGAGTGAAAAACTGTTTTTT

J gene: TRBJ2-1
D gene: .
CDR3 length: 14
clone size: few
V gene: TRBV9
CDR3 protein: CASSVLPLRNEQFF
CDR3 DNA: TGTGCCAGCAGCGTGTTACCTCTACGGAATGAGCAGTTCTTC

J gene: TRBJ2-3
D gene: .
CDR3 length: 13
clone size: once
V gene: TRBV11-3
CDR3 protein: CASSRPPGDTQYF
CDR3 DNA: TGTGCCAGCAGTCGACCACCGGGAGATACGCAGTATTTT

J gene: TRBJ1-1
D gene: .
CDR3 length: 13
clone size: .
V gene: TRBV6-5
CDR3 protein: CASSGARGTEAFF
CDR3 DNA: TGTGCCAGCAGTGGAGCCAGGGGCACTGAAGCTTTCTTT

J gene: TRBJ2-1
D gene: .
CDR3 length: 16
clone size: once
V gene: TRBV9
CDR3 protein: CASSAGFGRTYNEQFF
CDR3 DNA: TGTGCCAGCAGCGCGGGATTCGGCAGGACCTACAATGAGCAGTTCTTC

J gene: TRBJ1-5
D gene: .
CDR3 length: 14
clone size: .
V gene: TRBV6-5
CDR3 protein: CASSRDTGNQPQHF
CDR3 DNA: TGTGCCAGCAGTAGGGACACGGGCAATCAGCCCCAGCATTTT

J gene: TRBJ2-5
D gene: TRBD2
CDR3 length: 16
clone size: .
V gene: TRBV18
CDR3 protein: CASSPKTSGGQETQYF
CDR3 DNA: TGTGCCAGCTCACCAAAAACTAGCGGGGGTCAAGAGACCCAGTACTTC